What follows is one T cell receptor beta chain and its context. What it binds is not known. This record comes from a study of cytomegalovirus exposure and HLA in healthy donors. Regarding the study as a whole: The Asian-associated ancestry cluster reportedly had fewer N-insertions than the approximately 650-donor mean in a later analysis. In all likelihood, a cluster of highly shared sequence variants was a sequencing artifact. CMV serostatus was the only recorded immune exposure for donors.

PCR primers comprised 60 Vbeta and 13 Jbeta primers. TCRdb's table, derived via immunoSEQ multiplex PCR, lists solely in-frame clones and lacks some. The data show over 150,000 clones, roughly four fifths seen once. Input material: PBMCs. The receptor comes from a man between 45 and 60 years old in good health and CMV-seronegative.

CDR3 DNA: TGTGCCAGTACCCCTAGGGCTAGCGGGAGAAAGGAGACCCAGTACTTC. This codes for CASTPRASGRKETQYF. The chain is built from TRBV19 and TRBJ2-5; TRBD2 matches at 10 bases. The CDR3 runs to 16 residues. The trim removed 7 bases at V and 5 bases at J, leaving 13 bases unmatched. Germline assignment: CDR1 LNHDA and CDR2 SQIVND (reference sequence).